The entry below gives a single T cell receptor beta chain sequence along with its context. This record belongs to a study of control samples from healthy donors and cancer patients. Assay used: immunoSEQ multiplex PCR; TCRdb lists only in-frame clones, some missing. The sample includes around 140,000 clones, roughly 90% seen only once; the top ten take roughly 8%. This TCR was sampled from a man aged 45-60 years with head and neck cancer. The sequenced sample consisted of PBMCs.

The DNA for the CDR3 is TGTGCCAGCAGGATCCGGGGGCAAGAGACCCAGTACTTC. Translation gives CASRIRGQETQYF. This chain uses TRBV28 with TRBJ2-5; tentative D call: TRBD2 (6 bases). Deletions cut 6 bases from V and 2 bases from J, with 10 bases between. CDR1 and CDR2 from the germline V gene are MDHEN and SYDVKM. The length of the CDR3 is 13 residues.